Listed below are T cell receptor beta chains from one sample, sequenced in a study of follicular helper T cells after annual influenza vaccination. Using immunoSEQ multiplex PCR, the repertoire was profiled, and TCRdb retains in-frame clones only, with some absent. The sample includes about 10,000 clones, 80% to 90% of them seen just once. The input for sequencing was CXCR5+ CD38- circulating T follicular helper cells from blood, taken 7 days after influenza vaccination. The receptors stem from an adult who received the influenza vaccine. Both conserved end residues are part of each CDR3. Fields, in order: CDR3 DNA, CDR3 protein, J gene, D gene, clone size, V gene. A D gene is named only where the DNA matches it firmly. Clone size is not always given. Where it is, it says once, few, many or a class for expanded clones.

TGTGCCAGCAGCCTTGGGGGTTTGGAAACTGAAGCTTTCTTT CASSLGGLETEAFF TRBJ1-1 NA NA TRBV7-3
TGTGCCAGCAGTCCAATGGTAGCTACAGAAAGAAAAAACATTCAGTACTTC CASSPMVATERKNIQYF TRBJ2-4 NA NA TRBV21-1
TGTGCCAGCAGCCAAGACGGGACGGCTCCTAGCTCTGGAAACACCATATATTTT CASSQDGTAPSSGNTIYF TRBJ1-3 NA NA TRBV4-2
TGTGCCAGCAGTCCGGGACAGGGAGCCTACGAGCAGTACTTC CASSPGQGAYEQYF TRBJ2-7 TRBD1 NA TRBV28
TGTGCCAGCTCCGACAGCGCAGATCAGCCCCAGCATTTT CASSDSADQPQHF TRBJ1-5 NA few TRBV18
TGTGCCAGCAGGGTGTCGGGCCAGCCAGATACGCAGTATTTT CASRVSGQPDTQYF TRBJ2-3 NA few TRBV6-5
TGCGCCAGCAGCATAGCGGAGGGGAATGAGCAGTTCTTC CASSIAEGNEQFF TRBJ2-1 NA NA TRBV5-1
TGCAGCGCAGGGGGGGGTGACACTGAAGCTTTCTTT CSAGGGDTEAFF TRBJ1-1 TRBD1 once TRBV29-1
TGTGCCGCAAATAGCGGGGGTCAAGATACGCAGTATTTT CAANSGGQDTQYF TRBJ2-3 TRBD2 NA TRBV10-3
TGTGCCAGCAGCTTGGTTGCGGCAGGGAGAGGCTACGAGCAGTACTTC CASSLVAAGRGYEQYF TRBJ2-7 NA few TRBV5-4
TGTGCCAGCAGCTTAGAGTACGGACAGGGGGGTCAGCCCCAGCATTTT CASSLEYGQGGQPQHF TRBJ1-5 TRBD1 NA TRBV7-9
TGTGCCAGCAAAGAGATTAGCGATGAGCAGTTCTTC CASKEISDEQFF TRBJ2-1 NA NA TRBV2
TGTGCCAGCAGTGTACCGGGACCTCCAGTTTACAATGAGCAGTTCTTC CASSVPGPPVYNEQFF TRBJ2-1 NA NA TRBV28
TGTGCCAGCGGAGGACAGTTCTATGGCTACACCTTC CASGGQFYGYTF TRBJ1-2 NA NA TRBV28
TGTGCCAGCAGTGAAATGGGCACAGATACGCAGTATTTT CASSEMGTDTQYF TRBJ2-3 NA NA TRBV25-1
TGTGCCAGCAGTTACAAGGGGACAGATAACTATGGCTACACCTTC CASSYKGTDNYGYTF TRBJ1-2 TRBD1 once TRBV6-6
TGTGCCAGCAGCTTCACAGGGTTGGGAACTGAAGCTTTCTTT CASSFTGLGTEAFF TRBJ1-1 NA NA TRBV7-2
TGCGCCAGCAGCTCCCGGACAGGGCTTACAGAATATGGCTACACCTTC CASSSRTGLTEYGYTF TRBJ1-2 TRBD1 NA TRBV5-1
TGCGCCAGCAGCCGAAAATCCCAGGGGTACGGCTACACCTTC CASSRKSQGYGYTF TRBJ1-2 NA NA TRBV4-3
TGTGCCACCACCCCCGAGTTGGGGGCGCCTAACTATGGCTACACCTTC CATTPELGAPNYGYTF TRBJ1-2 NA NA TRBV19
TGTGCCAGCAGGAGGGCAGCGGGGGGGTACGATGAGCAGTTCTTC CASRRAAGGYDEQFF TRBJ2-1 TRBD2 NA TRBV2
TGTGCCAGCAGTTACTCAGGTTACGGTTCACCCCTCCACTTT CASSYSGYGSPLHF TRBJ1-6 NA NA TRBV6-5
TGCAGCGTACCGGCGGGGGGAAGCACAGATACGCAGTATTTT CSVPAGGSTDTQYF TRBJ2-3 TRBD2 once TRBV29-1
TGTGCCAGCAGCCCTTTTACAGGGGGAGTGACGAACACTGAAGCTTTCTTT CASSPFTGGVTNTEAFF TRBJ1-1 TRBD1 NA TRBV28
TGTGCCAGCAGCTTGGGCAGAAATAACTATGGCTACACCTTC CASSLGRNNYGYTF TRBJ1-2 NA NA TRBV7-9
TGTGCCAGCAGCTTACAGGGCCGCTATGGCTACACCTTC CASSLQGRYGYTF TRBJ1-2 NA NA TRBV7-2
TGTGCCAGCAGCCCGTGGACTACTATCAAAAACATTCAGTACTTC CASSPWTTIKNIQYF TRBJ2-4 NA NA TRBV7-9
TGCGCCAGCAGTGAGTCGCCGGGCTACGAGCAGTACTTC CASSESPGYEQYF TRBJ2-7 NA NA TRBV10-1
TGCGCCAGCAGCTTTTCAGCGGCAACGGACGAGCAGTACTTC CASSFSAATDEQYF TRBJ2-7 NA NA TRBV5-1
TGTGCCAGCAGTAGGGGACTAGCGGGGGGGGAGCTGTTTTTT CASSRGLAGGELFF TRBJ2-2 TRBD2 once TRBV6-6
TGTGCCTGGAACTCGGGGGCCTACACCGGGGAGCTGTTTTTT CAWNSGAYTGELFF TRBJ2-2 NA NA TRBV30
TGTGCCAGCAGTTCCGCGGGCGGGGGGCCTGGAGATACGCAGTATTTT CASSSAGGGPGDTQYF TRBJ2-3 TRBD2 NA TRBV28
TGTGCCAGCAGCCGTGGAGCGTCCGGAGTTTATTCACCCCTCCACTTT CASSRGASGVYSPLHF TRBJ1-6 NA once TRBV7-2
TGTGCCAGCAGTTTTAGTCTAGCGGGGAGCAATGAGCAGTTCTTC CASSFSLAGSNEQFF TRBJ2-1 TRBD2 NA TRBV27
TGTGCCAGCAGCCGGGGACTAGCGGGGGGCCGATTCTCCTACGAGCAGTACTTC CASSRGLAGGRFSYEQYF TRBJ2-7 TRBD2 NA TRBV5-4
TGTGCCAGCAGTCGGAAAGAGAACACTGAAGCTTTCTTT CASSRKENTEAFF TRBJ1-1 NA NA TRBV13
TGTGCCAGCAGATCCGGGACTAGCGGGCTGGATACGCAGTATTTT CASRSGTSGLDTQYF TRBJ2-3 TRBD2 NA TRBV9
TGTGCCAGCTCACCACGACACCTCTACGAGCAGTACTTC CASSPRHLYEQYF TRBJ2-7 NA few TRBV18
TGCGCCAGCAGCTTGGGGACTAGCGGGGATGATACGCAGTATTTT CASSLGTSGDDTQYF TRBJ2-3 TRBD2 NA TRBV5-1
TGTGCCAGCAGTGAGGGGGCTGGGGCCAACGTCCTGACTTTC CASSEGAGANVLTF TRBJ2-6 NA NA TRBV25-1